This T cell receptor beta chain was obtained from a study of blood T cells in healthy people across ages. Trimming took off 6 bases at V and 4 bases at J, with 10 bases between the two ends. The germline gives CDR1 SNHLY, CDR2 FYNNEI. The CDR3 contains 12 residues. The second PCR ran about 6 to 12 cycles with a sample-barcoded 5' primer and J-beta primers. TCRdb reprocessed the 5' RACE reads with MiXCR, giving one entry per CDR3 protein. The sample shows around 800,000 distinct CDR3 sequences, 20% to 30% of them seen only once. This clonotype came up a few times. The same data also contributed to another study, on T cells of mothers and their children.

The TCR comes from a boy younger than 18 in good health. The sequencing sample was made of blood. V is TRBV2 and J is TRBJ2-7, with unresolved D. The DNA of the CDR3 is TGTGCCAGCAGAGGATCTAGATACGAGCAGTACTTC. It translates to CASRGSRYEQYF.